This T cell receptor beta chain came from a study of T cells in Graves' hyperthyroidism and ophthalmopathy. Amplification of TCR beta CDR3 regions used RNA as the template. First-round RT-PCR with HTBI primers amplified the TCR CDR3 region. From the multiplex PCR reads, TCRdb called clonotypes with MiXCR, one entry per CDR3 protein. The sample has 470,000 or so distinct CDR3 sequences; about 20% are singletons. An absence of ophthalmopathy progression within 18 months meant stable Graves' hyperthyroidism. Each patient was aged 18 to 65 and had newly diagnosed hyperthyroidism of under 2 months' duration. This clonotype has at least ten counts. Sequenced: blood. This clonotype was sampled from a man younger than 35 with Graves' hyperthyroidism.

CDR3 DNA sequence: TGTGCCAGCAGTTTAAGGTTTCGGAGGACAGGGGGAAATCAGCCCCAGCATTTT. Translation gives CASSLRFRRTGGNQPQHF. This chain links TRBV12-3 or TRBV12-4 with TRBJ1-5; 10 bases line up with TRBD1. The CDR3 totals 18 residues. J gave up 4 bases and V 2 bases, and 11 bases lay outside the gene matches.